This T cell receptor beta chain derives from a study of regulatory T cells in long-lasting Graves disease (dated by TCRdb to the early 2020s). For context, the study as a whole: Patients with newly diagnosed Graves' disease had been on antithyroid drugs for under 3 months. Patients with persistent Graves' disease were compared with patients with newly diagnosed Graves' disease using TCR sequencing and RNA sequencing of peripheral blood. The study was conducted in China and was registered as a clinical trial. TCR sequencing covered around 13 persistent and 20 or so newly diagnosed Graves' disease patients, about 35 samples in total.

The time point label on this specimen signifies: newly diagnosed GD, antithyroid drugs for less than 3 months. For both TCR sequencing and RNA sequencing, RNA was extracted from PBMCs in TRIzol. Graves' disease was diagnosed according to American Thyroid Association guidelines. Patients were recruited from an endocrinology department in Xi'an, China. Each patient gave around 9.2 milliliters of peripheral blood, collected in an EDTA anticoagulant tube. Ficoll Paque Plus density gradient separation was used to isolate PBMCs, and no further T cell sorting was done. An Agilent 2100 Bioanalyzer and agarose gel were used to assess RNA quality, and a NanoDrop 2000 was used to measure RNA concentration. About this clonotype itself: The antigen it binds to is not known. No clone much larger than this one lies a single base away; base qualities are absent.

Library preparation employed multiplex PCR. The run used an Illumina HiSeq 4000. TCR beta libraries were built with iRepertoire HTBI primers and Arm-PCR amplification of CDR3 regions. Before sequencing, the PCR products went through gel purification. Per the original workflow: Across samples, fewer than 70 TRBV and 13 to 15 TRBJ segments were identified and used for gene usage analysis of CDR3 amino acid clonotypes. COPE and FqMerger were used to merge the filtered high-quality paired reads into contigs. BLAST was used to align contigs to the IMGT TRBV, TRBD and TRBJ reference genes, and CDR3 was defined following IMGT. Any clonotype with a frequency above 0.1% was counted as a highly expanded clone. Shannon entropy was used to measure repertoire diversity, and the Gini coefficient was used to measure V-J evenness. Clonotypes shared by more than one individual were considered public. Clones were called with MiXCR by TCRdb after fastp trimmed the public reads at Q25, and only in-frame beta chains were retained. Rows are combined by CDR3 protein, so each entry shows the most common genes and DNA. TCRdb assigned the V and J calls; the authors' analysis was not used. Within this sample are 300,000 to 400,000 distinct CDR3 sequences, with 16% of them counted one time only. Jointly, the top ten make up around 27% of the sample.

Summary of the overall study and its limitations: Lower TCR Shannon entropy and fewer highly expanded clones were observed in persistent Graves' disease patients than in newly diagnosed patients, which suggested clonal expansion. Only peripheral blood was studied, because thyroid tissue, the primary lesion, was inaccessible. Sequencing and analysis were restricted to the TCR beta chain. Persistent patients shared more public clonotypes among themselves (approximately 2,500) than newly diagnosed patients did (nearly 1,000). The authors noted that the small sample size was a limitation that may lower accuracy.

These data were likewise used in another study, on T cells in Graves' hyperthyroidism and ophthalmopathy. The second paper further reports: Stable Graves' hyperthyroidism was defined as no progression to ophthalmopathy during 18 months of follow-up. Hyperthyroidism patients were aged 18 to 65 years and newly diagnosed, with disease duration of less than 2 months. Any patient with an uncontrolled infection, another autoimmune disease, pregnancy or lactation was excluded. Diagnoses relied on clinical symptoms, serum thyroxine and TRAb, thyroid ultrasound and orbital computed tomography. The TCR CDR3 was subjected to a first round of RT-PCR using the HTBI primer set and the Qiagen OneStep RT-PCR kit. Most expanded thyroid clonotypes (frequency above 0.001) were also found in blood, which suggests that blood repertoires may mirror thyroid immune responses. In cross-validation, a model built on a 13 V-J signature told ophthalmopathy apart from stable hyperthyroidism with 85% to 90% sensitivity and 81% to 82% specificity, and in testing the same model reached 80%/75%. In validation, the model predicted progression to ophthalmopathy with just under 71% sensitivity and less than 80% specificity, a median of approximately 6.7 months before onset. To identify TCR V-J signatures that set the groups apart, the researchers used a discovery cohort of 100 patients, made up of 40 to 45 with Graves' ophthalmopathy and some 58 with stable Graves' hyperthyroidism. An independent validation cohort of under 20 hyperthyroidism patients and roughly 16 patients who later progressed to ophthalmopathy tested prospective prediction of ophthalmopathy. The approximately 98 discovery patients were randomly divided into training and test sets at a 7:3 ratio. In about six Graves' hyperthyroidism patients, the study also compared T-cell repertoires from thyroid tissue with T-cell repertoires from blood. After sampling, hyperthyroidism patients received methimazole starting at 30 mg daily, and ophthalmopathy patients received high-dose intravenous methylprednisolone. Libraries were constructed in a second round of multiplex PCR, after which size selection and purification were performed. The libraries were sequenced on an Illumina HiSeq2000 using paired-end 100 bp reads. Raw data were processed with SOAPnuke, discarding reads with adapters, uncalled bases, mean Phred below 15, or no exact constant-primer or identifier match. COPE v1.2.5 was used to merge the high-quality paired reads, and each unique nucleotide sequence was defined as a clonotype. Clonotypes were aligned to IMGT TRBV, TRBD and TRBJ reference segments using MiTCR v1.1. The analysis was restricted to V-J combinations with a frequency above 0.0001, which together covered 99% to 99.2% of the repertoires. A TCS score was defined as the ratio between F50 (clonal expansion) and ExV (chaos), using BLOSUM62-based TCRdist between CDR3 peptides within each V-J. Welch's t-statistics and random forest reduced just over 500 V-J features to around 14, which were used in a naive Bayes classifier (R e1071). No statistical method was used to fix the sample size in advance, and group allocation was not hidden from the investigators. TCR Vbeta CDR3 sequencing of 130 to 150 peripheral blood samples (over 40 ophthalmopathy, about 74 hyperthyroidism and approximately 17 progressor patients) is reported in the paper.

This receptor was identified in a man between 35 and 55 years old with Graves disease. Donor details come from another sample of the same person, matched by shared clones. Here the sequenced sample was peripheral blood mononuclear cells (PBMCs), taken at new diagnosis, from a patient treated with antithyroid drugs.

The DNA sequence is as follows: TGTGCCAGCAGCGGTAACTCAGGGTCTTACTCGCCCCAGCATTTT. It is translated as CASSGNSGSYSPQHF. The rearrangement joined TRBV7-2 to TRBJ1-5; the D gene is possibly TRBD1, with 5 bases matching. According to the germline V gene, CDR1 reads SGHTA and CDR2 reads FQGNSA. Including the terminal cysteine and phenylalanine, the CDR3 comprises 15 residues. The DNA shown is the 45-base CDR3, in frame from base 1. The junction shows trimming of 5 bases on V and 9 bases on J, plus 20 bases between the germline ends.